The entry that follows covers one TCR beta chain sequence. Its antigen remains unidentified. This sample is part of a study of T cell clonotyping in hematopoietic cell transplantation. Described time point: recipient sample about 28 days before transplant, after cytoreduction. Blood collection times were about day -28 and days 30, 100, 180 posttransplant. General study points: Without cell sorting, CD4 versus CD8 contributions remain unresolved.

The data were produced by immunoSEQ multiplex PCR, yet TCRdb's version contains in-frame clones alone and is incomplete. The data contain roughly 28,000 clones, just over 90% of them singletons. In germline, CDR1 is SGDLS, CDR2 YYNGEE. V trimming: 7 bases; J trimming: 8 bases; junction bases outside the gene matches: 18. This CDR3 is 15 amino acids long. This receptor was identified in a man in his fifties or sixties with acute myeloid leukemia. Some clones in this sample may be carry-over from other donors' samples. The rearrangement uses TRBV9 and TRBJ2-7, with 7 bases identical to TRBD1. Source: peripheral blood mononuclear cells, taken before stem cell transplant. For the CDR3, the DNA is TGTGCCAGCTCACCTACGAAGGGGACAGCCCCCAAGCAGTACTTC. Translated, it gives CASSPTKGTAPKQYF. The complete variable domain, with remaining parts taken from reference TRBV9 and TRBJ2-7, reads DSGVTQTPKHLITATGQRVTLRCSPRSGDLSVYWYQQSLDQGLQFLIQYYNGEERAKGNILERFSAQQFPDLHSELNLSSLELGDSALYFCASSPTKGTAPKQYFGPGTRLTVT.